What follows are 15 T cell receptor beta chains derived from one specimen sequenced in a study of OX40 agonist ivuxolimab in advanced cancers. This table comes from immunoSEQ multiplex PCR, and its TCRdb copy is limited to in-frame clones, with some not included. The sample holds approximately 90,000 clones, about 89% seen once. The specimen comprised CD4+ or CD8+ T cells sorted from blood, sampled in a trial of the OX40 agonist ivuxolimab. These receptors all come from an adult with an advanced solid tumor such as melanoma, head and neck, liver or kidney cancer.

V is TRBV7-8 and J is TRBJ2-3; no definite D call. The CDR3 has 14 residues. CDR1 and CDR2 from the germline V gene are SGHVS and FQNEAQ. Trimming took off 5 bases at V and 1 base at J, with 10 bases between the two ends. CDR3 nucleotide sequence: TGTGCCAGCAGCCCCCCGCGAGGCACAGATACGCAGTATTTT. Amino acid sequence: CASSPPRGTDTQYF.

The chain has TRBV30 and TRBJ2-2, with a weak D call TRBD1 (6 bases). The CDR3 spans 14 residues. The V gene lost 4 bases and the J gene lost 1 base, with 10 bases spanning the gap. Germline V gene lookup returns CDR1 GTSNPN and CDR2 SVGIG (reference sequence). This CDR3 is CAWNPTGNTGELFF. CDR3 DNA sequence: TGTGCCTGGAACCCGACAGGGAACACCGGGGAGCTGTTTTTT.

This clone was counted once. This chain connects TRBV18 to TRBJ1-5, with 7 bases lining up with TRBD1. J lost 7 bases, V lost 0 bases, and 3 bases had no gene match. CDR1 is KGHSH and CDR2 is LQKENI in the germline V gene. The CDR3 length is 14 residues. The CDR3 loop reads CASSPPQGDQPQHF. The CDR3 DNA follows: TGTGCCAGCTCACCACCGCAGGGGGACCAGCCCCAGCATTTT.

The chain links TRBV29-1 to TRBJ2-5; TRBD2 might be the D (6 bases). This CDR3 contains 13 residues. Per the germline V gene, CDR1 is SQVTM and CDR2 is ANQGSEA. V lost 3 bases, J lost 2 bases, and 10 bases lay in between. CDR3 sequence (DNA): TGCAGCGTTGATGCGGGGATTCAAGAGACCCAGTACTTC. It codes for CSVDAGIQETQYF.

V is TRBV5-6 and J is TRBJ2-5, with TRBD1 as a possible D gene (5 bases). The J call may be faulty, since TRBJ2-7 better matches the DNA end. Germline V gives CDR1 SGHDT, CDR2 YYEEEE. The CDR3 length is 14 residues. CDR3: CASSLGQKFYEQYF. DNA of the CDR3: TGTGCCAGCAGCTTGGGACAGAAGTTTTACGAGCAGTACTTC.

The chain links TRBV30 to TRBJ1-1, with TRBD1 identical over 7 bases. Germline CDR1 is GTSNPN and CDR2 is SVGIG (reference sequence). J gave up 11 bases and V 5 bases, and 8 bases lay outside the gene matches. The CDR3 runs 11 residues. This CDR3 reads CAWEGGAGAFF. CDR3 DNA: TGTGCCTGGGAAGGGGGCGCGGGGGCTTTCTTT. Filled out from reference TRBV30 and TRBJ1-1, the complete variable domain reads SQTIHQWPATLVQPVGSPLSLECTVEGTSNPNLYWYRQAAGRGLQLLFYSVGIGQISSEVPQNLSASRPQDRQFILSSKKLLLSDSGFYLCAWEGGAGAFFGQGTRLTVV.

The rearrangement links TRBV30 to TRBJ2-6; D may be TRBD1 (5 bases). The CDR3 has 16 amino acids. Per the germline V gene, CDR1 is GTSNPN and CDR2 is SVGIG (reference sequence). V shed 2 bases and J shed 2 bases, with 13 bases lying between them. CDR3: CAWSYIGVTGANVLTF. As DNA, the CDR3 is TGTGCCTGGAGTTATATAGGGGTAACTGGGGCCAACGTCCTGACTTTC.

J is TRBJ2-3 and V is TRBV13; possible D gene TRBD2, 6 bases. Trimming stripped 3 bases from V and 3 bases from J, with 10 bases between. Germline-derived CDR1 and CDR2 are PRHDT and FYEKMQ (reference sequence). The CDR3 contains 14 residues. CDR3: CASSFRLGTDTQYF. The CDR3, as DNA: TGTGCCAGCAGCTTCCGACTAGGGACAGATACGCAGTATTTT.

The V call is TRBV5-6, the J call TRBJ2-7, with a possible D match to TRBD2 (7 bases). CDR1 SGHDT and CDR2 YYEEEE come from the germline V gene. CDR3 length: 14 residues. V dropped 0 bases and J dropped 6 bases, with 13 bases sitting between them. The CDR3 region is CASSLGRGGLEQYF. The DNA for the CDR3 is TGTGCCAGCAGCTTGGGTAGGGGGGGGCTCGAGCAGTACTTC.

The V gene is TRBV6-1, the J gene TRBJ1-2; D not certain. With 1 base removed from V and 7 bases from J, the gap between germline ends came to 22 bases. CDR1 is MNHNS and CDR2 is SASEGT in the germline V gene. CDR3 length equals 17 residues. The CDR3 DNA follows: TGTGCCAGCAGTGAAGGGGAAGGGAAAGTTTTGATTACTGGCTACACCTTC. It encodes CASSEGEGKVLITGYTF.

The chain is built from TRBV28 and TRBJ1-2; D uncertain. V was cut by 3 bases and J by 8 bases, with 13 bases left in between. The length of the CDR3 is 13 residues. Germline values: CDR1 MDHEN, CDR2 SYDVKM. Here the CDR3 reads CASSFPQSMGYTF. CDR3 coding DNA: TGTGCCAGCAGTTTTCCACAGAGTATGGGCTACACCTTC.

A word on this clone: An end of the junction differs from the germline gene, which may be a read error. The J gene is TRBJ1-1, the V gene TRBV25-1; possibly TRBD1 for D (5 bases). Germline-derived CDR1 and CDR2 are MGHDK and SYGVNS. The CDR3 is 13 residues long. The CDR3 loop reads CASSGVGVTEAFF. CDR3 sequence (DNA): TGTGCCAGTAGTGGGGTAGGGGTCACTGAAGCTTTCTTT. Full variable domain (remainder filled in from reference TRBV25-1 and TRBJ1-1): EADIYQTPRYLVIGTGKKITLECSQTMGHDKMYWYQQDPGMELHLIHYSYGVNSTEKGDLSSESTVSRIRTEHFPLTLESARPSHTSQYLCASSGVGVTEAFFGQGTRLTVV.

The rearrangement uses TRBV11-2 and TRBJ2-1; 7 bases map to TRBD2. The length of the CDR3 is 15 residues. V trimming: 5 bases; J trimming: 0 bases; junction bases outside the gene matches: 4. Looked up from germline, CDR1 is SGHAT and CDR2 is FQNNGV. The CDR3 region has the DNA TGTGCCAGCAGCCGGGACTACCACTCCTACAATGAGCAGTTCTTC. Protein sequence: CASSRDYHSYNEQFF.

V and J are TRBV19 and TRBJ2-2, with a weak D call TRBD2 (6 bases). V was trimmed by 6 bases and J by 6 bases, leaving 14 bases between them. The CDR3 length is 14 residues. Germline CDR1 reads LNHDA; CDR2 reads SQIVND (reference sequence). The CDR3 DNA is TGTGCCAGTAGCCCTTGGGGGGTCCCCGGGGAGCTGTTTTTT. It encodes CASSPWGVPGELFF.

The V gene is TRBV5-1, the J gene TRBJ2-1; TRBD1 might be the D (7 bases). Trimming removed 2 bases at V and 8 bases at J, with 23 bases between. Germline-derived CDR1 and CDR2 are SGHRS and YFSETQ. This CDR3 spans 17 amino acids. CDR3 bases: TGCGCCAGCAGCTTAAATTGGGCCGAGACAGGGAGGTATGAGCAGTTCTTC. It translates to CASSLNWAETGRYEQFF.